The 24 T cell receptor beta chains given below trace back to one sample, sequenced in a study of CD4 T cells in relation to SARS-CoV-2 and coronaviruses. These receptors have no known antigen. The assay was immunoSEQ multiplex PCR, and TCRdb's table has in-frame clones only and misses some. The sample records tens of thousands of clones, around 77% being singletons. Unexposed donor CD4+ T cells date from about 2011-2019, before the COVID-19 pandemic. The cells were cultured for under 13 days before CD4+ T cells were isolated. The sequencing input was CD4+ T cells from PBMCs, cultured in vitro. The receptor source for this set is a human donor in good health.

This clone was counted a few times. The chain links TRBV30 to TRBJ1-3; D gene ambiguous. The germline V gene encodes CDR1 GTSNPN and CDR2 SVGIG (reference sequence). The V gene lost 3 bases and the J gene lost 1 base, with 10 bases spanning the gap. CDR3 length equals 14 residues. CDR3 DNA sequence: TGTGCCTGGAGGATGGGCTTATCTGGAAACACCATATATTTT. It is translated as CAWRMGLSGNTIYF.

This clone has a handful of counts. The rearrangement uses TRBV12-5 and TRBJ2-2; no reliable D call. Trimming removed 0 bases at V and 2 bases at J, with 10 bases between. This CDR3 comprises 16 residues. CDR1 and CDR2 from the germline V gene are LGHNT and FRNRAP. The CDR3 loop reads CASGLVYTANTGELFF. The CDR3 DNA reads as TGTGCTAGTGGTTTGGTATACACCGCAAACACCGGGGAGCTGTTTTTT.

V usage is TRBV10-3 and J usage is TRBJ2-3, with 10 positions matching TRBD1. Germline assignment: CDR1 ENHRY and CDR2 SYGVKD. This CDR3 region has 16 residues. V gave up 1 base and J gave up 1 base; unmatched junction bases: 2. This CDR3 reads CAISELGQGGTDTQYF. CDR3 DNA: TGTGCCATCAGTGAGTTAGGACAGGGGGGCACAGATACGCAGTATTTT.

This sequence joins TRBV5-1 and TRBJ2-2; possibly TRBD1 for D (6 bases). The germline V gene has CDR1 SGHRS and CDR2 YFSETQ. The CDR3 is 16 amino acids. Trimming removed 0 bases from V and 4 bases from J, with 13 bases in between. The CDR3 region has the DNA TGCGCCAGCAGCTTGGCCTCAGGGGTGAGCACCGGGGAGCTGTTTTTT. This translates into CASSLASGVSTGELFF.

CDR3 sequence: CASSLRGRGDQETQYF. CDR3 DNA: TGCGCCAGCAGCTTAAGAGGGCGAGGGGACCAAGAGACCCAGTACTTC. The chain is built from TRBV5-1 and TRBJ2-5; D is possibly TRBD1 or TRBD2 (5 bases each). V lost 2 bases and J 0 bases, leaving 14 bases between the germline ends. The germline V gene has CDR1 SGHRS and CDR2 YFSETQ. The CDR3 extends over 16 amino acids.

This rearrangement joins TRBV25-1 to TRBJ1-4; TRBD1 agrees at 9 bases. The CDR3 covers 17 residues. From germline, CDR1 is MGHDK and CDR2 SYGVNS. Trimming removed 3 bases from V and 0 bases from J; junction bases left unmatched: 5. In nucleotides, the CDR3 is TGTGCCAGCAGTGAGGAAAGACAGGGGGCAACTAATGAAAAACTGTTTTTT. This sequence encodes CASSEERQGATNEKLFF.

The CDR3 DNA follows: TGTGCCAGCAGCTTATTTGCCGGAGTTCAAGAGACCCAGTACTTC. Translation gives CASSLFAGVQETQYF. The chain carries TRBV7-6 and TRBJ2-5; D is unclear. CDR1 is SGHVS, CDR2 FNYEAQ, per germline. The CDR3 spans 15 residues. Trimming took 2 bases from V and 2 from J, leaving 12 bases between them.

The CDR3 reads CASSLLLTSKGQPQHF. CDR3 DNA: TGTGCCAGCAGTCTCCTTTTGACCTCCAAGGGTCAGCCCCAGCATTTT. This chain joins TRBV6-2 or TRBV6-3 and TRBJ1-5, with D unclear. V was pared by 5 bases and J by 6 bases, with 20 bases between. The V gene's germline CDR1 is MNHEY and CDR2 SVGEGT. This CDR3 region has 16 residues.

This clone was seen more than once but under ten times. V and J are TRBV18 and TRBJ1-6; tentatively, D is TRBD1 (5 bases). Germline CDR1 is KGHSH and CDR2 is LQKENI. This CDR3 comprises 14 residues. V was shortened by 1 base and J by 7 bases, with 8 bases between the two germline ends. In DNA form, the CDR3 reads TGTGCCAGCTCACCACGGCAGGGAAATTCACCCCTCCACTTT. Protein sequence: CASSPRQGNSPLHF.

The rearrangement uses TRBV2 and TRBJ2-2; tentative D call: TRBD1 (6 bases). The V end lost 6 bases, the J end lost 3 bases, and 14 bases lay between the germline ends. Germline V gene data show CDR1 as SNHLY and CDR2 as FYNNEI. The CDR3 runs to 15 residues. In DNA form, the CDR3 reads TGTGCCAGCAGAGACATTACAGGGCACACCGGGGAGCTGTTTTTT. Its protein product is CASRDITGHTGELFF.

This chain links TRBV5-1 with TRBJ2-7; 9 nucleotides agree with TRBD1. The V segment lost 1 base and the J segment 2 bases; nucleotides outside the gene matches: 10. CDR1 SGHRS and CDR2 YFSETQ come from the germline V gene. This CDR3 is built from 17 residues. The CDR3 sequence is CASSLTQQGAGAYEQYF. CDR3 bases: TGCGCCAGCAGCTTGACGCAACAGGGGGCGGGGGCCTACGAGCAGTACTTC. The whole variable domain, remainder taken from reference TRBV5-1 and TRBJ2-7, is KAGVTQTPRYLIKTRGQQVTLSCSPISGHRSVSWYQQTPGQGLQFLFEYFSETQRNKGNFPGRFSGRQFSNSRSEMNVSTLELGDSALYLCASSLTQQGAGAYEQYFGPGTRLTVT.

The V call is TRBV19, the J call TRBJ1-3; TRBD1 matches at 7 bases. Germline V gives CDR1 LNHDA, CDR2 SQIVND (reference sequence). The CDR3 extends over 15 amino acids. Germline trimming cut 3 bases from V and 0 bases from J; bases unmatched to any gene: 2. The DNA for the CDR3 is TGTGCCAGTAGTATGGGACAGTTCTCTGGAAACACCATATATTTT. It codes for CASSMGQFSGNTIYF. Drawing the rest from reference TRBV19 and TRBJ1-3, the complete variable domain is DGGITQSPKYLFRKEGQNVTLSCEQNLNHDAMYWYRQDPGQGLRLIYYSQIVNDFQKGDIAEGYSVSREKKESFPLTVTSAQKNPTAFYLCASSMGQFSGNTIYFGEGSWLTVV.

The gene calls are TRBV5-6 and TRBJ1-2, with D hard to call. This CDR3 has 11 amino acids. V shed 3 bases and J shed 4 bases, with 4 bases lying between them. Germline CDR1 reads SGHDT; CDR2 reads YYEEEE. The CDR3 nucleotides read TGTGCCAGCAGCTCTCGCTATGGCTACACCTTC. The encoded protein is CASSSRYGYTF.

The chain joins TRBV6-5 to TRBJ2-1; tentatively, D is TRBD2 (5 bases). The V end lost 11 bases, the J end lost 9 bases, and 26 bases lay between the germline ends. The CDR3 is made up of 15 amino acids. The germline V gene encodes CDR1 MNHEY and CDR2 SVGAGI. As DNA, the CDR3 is TGTGCCGGAGGTTATACTAGGCGGACGATCGGTGAGCAGTTCTTC. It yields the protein CAGGYTRRTIGEQFF.

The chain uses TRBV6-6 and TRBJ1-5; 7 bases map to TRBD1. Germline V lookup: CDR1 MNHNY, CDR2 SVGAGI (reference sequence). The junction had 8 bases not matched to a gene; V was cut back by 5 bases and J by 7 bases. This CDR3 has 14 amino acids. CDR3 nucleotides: TGTGCCAGCAGTCGCTACTCAGGGGGGCAGCCCCAGCATTTT. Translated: CASSRYSGGQPQHF.

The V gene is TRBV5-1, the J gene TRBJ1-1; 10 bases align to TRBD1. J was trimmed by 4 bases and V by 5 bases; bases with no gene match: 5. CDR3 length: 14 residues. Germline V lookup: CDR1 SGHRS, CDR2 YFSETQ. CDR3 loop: CASSRDRGITEAFF. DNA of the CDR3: TGCGCCAGCAGTCGGGACAGGGGAATCACTGAAGCTTTCTTT.

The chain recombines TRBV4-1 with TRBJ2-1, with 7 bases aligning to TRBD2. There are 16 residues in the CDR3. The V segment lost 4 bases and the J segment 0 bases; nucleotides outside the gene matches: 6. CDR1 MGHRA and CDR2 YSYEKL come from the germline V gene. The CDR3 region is CASSLEAGPSYNEQFF. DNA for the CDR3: TGCGCCAGCAGCCTAGAAGCGGGACCCTCCTACAATGAGCAGTTCTTC.

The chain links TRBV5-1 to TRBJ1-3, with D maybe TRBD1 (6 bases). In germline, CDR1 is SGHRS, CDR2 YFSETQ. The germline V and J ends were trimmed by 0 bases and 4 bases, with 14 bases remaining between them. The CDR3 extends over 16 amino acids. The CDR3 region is CASSLGATGSGNTIYF. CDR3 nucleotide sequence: TGCGCCAGCAGCTTGGGAGCGACAGGATCGGGAAACACCATATATTTT.

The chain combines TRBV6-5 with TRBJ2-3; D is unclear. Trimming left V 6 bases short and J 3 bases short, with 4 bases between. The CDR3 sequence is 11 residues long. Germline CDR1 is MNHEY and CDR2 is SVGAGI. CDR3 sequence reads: CASRLTDTQYF. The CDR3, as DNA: TGTGCCAGCAGGCTGACAGATACGCAGTATTTT.

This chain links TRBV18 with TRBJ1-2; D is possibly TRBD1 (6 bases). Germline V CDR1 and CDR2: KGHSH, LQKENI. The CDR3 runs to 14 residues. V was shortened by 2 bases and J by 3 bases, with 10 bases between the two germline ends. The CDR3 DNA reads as TGTGCCAGCTCACCAACAGGGAGGGACTATGGCTACACCTTC. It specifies CASSPTGRDYGYTF.

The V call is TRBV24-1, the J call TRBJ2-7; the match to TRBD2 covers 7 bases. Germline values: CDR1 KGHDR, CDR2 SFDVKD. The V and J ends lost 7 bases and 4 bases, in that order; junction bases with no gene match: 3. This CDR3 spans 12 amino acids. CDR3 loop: CATRGGGYEQYF. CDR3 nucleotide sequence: TGTGCCACCAGGGGGGGAGGGTACGAGCAGTACTTC.

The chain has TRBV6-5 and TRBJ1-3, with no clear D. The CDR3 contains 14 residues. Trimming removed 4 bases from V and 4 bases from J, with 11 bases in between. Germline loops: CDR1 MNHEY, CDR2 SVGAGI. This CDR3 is CASSLTLGGNTIYF. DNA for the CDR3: TGTGCCAGCAGTTTGACATTGGGAGGAAACACCATATATTTT.

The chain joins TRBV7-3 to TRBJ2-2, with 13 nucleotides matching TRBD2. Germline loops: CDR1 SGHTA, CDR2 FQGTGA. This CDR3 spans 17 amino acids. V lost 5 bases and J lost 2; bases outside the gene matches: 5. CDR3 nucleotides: TGTGCCAGCAGCCCCGGACTAGCGGGAGTCAACACCGGGGAGCTGTTTTTT. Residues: CASSPGLAGVNTGELFF.

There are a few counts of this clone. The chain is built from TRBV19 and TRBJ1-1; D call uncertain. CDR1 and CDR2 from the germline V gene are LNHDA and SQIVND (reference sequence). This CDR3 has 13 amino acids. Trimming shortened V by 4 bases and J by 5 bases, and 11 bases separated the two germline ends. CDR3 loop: CASSTSTRTEAFF. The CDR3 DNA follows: TGTGCCAGTAGTACCTCAACTAGGACTGAAGCTTTCTTT.